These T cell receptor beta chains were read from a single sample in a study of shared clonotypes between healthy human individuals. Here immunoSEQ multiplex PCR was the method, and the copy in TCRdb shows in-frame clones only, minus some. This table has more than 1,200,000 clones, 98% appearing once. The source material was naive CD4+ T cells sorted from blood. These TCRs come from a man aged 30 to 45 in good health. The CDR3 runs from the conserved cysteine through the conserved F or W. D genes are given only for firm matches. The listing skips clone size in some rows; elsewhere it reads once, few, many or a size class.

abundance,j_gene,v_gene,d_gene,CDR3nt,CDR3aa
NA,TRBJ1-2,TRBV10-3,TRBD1,TGTGCCAGCGCGACAGGGGGCGGAAATGGCTACACCTTC,CASATGGGNGYTF
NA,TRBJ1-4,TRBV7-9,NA,TGTGCCAGCAGCTTTCTCGGCGTGACTAATGAAAAACTGTTTTTT,CASSFLGVTNEKLFF
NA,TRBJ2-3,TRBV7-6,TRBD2,TGTGCCAGCAGCTTAGCGGCGGGAGTTATCACTGATACGCAGTATTTT,CASSLAAGVITDTQYF
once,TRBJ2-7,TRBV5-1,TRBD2,TGCGCCAGCAGCTTGGGTAGCGGGAGCTCCTACGAGCAGTACTTC,CASSLGSGSSYEQYF
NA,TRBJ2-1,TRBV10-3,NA,TGTGCCATCAGTGCCGAAAATGAGCAGTTCTTC,CAISAENEQFF
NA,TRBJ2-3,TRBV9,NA,TGTGCCAGCAGCGTAACCACTTTACTGAGCACAGATACGCAGTATTTT,CASSVTTLLSTDTQYF
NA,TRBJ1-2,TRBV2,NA,TGTGCCAGCAGGAGCCCCAGGGTCGGTGGCTACACCTTC,CASRSPRVGGYTF
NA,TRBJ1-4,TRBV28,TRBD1,TGTGCCAGCAGTCGGACAGGAGAAAAACTGTTTTTT,CASSRTGEKLFF
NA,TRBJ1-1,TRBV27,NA,TGTGCCAGCAGTTTAAGGGGTCTGAACACTGAAGCTTTCTTT,CASSLRGLNTEAFF
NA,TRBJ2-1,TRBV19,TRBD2,TGTGCCCGAAGACTAGCGAACAATGAGCAGTTCTTC,CARRLANNEQFF
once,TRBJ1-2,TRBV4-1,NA,TGCGCCAGCAGCCAATGGCCGCGGGGGGCTAGCTACACCTTC,CASSQWPRGASYTF
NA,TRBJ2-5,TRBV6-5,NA,TGTGCCAGCAGTTACGGGGGTCGCCAAGAGACCCAGTACTTC,CASSYGGRQETQYF
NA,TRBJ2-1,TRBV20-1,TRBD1,TGCAGTGCTATCGGGACAGCCGGGAAGTTCTTC,CSAIGTAGKFF
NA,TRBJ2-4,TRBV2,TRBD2,TGTGCCAGCAAGCCGGGACTAGCTAACGACATTCAGTACTTC,CASKPGLANDIQYF
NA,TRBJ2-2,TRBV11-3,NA,TGTGCCAGCAGCCCCGGGACACTCGTCGGCACCGGGGAGCTGTTTTTT,CASSPGTLVGTGELFF
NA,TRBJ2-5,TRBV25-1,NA,TGTGCCAGCAGTCACTTGCAAGGCGGGAACCAGTACTTC,CASSHLQGGNQYF
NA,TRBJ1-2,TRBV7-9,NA,TGTGCCAGCAGTTGGGGCCTGACAAGGGTCCCTAACTATGGCTACACCTTC,CASSWGLTRVPNYGYTF
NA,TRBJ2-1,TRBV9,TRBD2,TGTGCCAGCAGCGTAATAGCGGGAGGAGAGGGTGAGCAGTTCTTC,CASSVIAGGEGEQFF
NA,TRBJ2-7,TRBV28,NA,TGTGCCAGCAGTTTATATAGCGGAACGACCCTAAACTACGAGCAGTACTTC,CASSLYSGTTLNYEQYF
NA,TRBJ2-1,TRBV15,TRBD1,TGTGCCACCACTCAAACGGGACAGGTCTACAATGAGCAGTTCTTC,CATTQTGQVYNEQFF
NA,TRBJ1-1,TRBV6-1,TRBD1,TGTGCCAGCAGGGGTACAGGGGGACACACTGAAGCTTTCTTT,CASRGTGGHTEAFF
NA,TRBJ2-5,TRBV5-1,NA,TGCGCCAGCAGTTTTTCGGAGACCCAGTACTTC,CASSFSETQYF
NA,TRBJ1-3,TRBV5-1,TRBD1,TGCGCCAGCAGCCTAGGGGACAGGGACGAAAACACCATATATTTT,CASSLGDRDENTIYF
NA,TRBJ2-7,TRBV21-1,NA,TGTGCCAGCAGCAAAGGACAGGGGGAAAACGAGCAGTACTTC,CASSKGQGENEQYF
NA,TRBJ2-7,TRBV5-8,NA,TGTGCCAGCAGCTCTATCAGTTCCCCTAATTACGAGCAGTACTTC,CASSSISSPNYEQYF
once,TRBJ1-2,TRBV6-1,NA,TGTGCCAGCAGTGAAGCTATGGGACCCCCATTTGGCTACACCTTC,CASSEAMGPPFGYTF
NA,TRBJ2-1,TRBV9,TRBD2,TGTGCCAGCAGCGTAGATTCTAGCGGGACCTACAATGAGCAGTTCTTC,CASSVDSSGTYNEQFF
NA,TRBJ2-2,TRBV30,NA,TGTGCCTGGAGTCCCTATCGTGGCGGGGAGCTGTTTTTT,CAWSPYRGGELFF
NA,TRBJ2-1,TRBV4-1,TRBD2,TGCGCCAGCAGCGCCGGGCCTAGCGGGATGAATGAGCAGTTCTTC,CASSAGPSGMNEQFF
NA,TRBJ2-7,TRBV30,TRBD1,TGTGCCTGGAGTGGTAGGGCGCCGGGACAGGGTTCCGAGCAGTACTTC,CAWSGRAPGQGSEQYF
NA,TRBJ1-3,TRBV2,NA,TGTGCGCAGGGATACTCTGGAAACACCATATATTTT,CAQGYSGNTIYF
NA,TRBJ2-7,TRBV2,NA,TGTGCCAGCGGCCCGTATTCGATAGCTACCTACGAGCAGTACTTC,CASGPYSIATYEQYF
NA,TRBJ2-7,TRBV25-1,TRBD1,TGTGCCAGCAGTGATCAGGGGGCTGACGAGCAGTACTTC,CASSDQGADEQYF
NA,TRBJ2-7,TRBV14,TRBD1,TGTGCCAGCAGCCAGATTCCACCGGGGACAGGTGCGTCCTACGAGCAGTACTTC,CASSQIPPGTGASYEQYF
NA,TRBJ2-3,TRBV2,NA,TGTGCCAGCAGCGCCCTCAGGCAGACTAGCACAGATACGCAGTATTTT,CASSALRQTSTDTQYF
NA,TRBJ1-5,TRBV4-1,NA,TGCGCCAGCAGCCACCCCTCTCAGCCCCAGCATTTT,CASSHPSQPQHF
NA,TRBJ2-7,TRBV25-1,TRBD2,TGTGCCAGCAGGGGAGGGTTATATAGCTACGAGCAGTACTTC,CASRGGLYSYEQYF
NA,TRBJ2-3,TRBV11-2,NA,TGTGCCAGCAGCTCAACCGGGGGCAGTAGGGCAGATACGCAGTATTTT,CASSSTGGSRADTQYF
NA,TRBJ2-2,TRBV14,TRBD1,TGTGCCAGCAGCCCATGGACAGGCCGGAACACCGGGGAGCTGTTTTTT,CASSPWTGRNTGELFF
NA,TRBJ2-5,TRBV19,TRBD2,TGTGCCAGTAGTATGACTAGCGGGCCGGAGTACTTC,CASSMTSGPEYF
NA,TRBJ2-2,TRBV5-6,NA,TGTGCCAGCAGCTTTGGAGCGAGTGGGGAGCTGTTTTTT,CASSFGASGELFF
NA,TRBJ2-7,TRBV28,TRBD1,TGTGCCAGCAGTTTCCCGGACAGGCAGGGCGAGCAGTACTTC,CASSFPDRQGEQYF
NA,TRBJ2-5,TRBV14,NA,TGTGCCAGCAGCCAGGGAGTACAGGTTCAGGGGGAGACCCAGTACTTC,CASSQGVQVQGETQYF
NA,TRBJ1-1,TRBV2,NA,TGTGCCAGCAGTGAAGGAGGGGCCGGCACTGAAGCTTTCTTT,CASSEGGAGTEAFF
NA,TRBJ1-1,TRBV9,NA,TGTGCCAGCAGCGTAGGGAAGGCTACCGGGGCTTTCTTT,CASSVGKATGAFF
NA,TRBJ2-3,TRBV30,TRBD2,TGTGCCTGGGGATTCTCAAGGACTAGCGGGATAGGTGATACGCAGTATTTT,CAWGFSRTSGIGDTQYF
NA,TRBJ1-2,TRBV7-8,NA,TGTGCCAGCAGCTTAGGCCAGAGAAACTATGGCTACACCTTC,CASSLGQRNYGYTF
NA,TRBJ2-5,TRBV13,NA,TGTGCCAGCAGCCCAGGGACTGCCAAAGAGACCCAGTACTTC,CASSPGTAKETQYF
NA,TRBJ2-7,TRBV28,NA,TGTGCCAGTCGATTTAACTCCTACGAGCAGTACTTC,CASRFNSYEQYF
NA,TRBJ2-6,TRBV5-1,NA,TGCGCCAGCAGACTAGGAACTGGGGCCAACGTCCTGACTTTC,CASRLGTGANVLTF
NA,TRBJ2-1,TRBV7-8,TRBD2,TGTGCCAGCAGCTACGTGGCGGGAGGGCCGGAGTTCTTC,CASSYVAGGPEFF
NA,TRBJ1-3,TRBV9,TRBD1,TGTGCCAGCAGCAGGGACAGGGCTGGAAACACCATATATTTT,CASSRDRAGNTIYF
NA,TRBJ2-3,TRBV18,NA,TGTGCCAGCTGGGCTAGCGGCACAGATACGCAGTATTTT,CASWASGTDTQYF